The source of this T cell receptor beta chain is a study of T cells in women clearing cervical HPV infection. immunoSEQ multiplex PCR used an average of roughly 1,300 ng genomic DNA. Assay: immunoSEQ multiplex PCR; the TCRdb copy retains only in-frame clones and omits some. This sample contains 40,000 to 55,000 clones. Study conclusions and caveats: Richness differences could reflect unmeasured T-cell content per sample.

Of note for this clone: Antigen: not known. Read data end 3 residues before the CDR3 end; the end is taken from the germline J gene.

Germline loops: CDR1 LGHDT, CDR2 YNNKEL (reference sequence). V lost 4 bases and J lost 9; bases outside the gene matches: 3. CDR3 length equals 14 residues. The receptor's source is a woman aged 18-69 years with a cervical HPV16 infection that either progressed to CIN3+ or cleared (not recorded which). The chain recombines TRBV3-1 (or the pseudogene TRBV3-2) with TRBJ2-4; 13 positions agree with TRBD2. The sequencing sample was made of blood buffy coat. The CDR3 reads CASSPRTSGGIQYF. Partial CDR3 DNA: TGTGCCAGCAGCCCTCGGACTAGCGGGGGCATT.